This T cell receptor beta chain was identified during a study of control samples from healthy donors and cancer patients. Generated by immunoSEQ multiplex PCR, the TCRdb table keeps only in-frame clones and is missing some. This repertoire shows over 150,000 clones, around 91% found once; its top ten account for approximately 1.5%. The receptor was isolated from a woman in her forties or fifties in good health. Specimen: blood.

CDR3 coding DNA: TGTGCCAGCAGCGGGACAGATAGAACACCCCTCCACTTT. As protein: CASSGTDRTPLHF. V usage is TRBV9 and J usage is TRBJ1-6; perhaps TRBD1 as D (6 bases). The CDR3 spans 13 residues. The germline gives CDR1 SGDLS, CDR2 YYNGEE. Trimming pared 3 bases from V and 11 bases from J, leaving 12 bases between.